These 2 T cell receptor beta chains originate from one sample sequenced in a study of blood T cell repertoires in COVID-19. Produced via immunoSEQ multiplex PCR; TCRdb's table is partial and in-frame only. The profile shows roughly 38,000 clones, about three quarters of them singletons. Sequenced input: peripheral blood. Receptor source: a man aged 55 to 70 with active COVID-19.

This rearrangement joins TRBV27 to TRBJ2-1; 16 nucleotides line up with TRBD2. The CDR3 totals 18 residues. Per the germline V gene, CDR1 is MNHEY and CDR2 is SMNVEV (reference sequence). V gave up 5 bases and J gave up 1 base; unmatched junction bases: 5. CDR3 coding DNA: TGTGCCAGCAGTCCTCCGGGACTAGCGGGAGGGTCCTACAATGAGCAGTTCTTC. Translation: CASSPPGLAGGSYNEQFF.

This chain connects TRBV18 to TRBJ2-1; D is possibly TRBD2 (7 bases). V was shortened by 6 bases and J by 3 bases, with 15 bases between the two germline ends. The CDR3 contains 15 residues. Per the germline V gene, CDR1 is KGHSH and CDR2 is LQKENI. In nucleotides, the CDR3 is TGTGCCAGCTCGCCCTATAGGGGGGGCTACAATGAGCAGTTCTTC. Its translation: CASSPYRGGYNEQFF.